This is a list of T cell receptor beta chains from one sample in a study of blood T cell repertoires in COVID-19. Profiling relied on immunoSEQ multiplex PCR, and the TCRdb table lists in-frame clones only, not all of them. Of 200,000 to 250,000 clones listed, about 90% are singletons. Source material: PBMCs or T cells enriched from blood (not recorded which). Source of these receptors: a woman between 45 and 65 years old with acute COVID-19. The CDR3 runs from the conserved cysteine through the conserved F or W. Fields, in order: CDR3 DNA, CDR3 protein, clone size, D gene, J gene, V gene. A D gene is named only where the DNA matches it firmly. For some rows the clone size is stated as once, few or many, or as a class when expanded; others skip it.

CDR3 DNA: TGTGCCAGCAGTATGGGCTCTGCTGAGCAGTACTTC
CDR3 protein: CASSMGSAEQYF
clone size: .
D gene: .
J gene: TRBJ2-7
V gene: TRBV28

CDR3 DNA: TGCAGTGCTAGTGGGCAGGGTTTTGAGTCACAGCAGTTCTTC
CDR3 protein: CSASGQGFESQQFF
clone size: .
D gene: .
J gene: TRBJ2-1
V gene: TRBV20-1

CDR3 DNA: TGTGCCAGCAGCCCACAGACGGACTATGGCTACACCTTC
CDR3 protein: CASSPQTDYGYTF
clone size: .
D gene: .
J gene: TRBJ1-2
V gene: TRBV11-2

CDR3 DNA: TGTGCCAGCACCACCCACCTGGGGAGTAAAACTAACTATGGCTACACCTTC
CDR3 protein: CASTTHLGSKTNYGYTF
clone size: .
D gene: .
J gene: TRBJ1-2
V gene: TRBV28

CDR3 DNA: TGTGCCAGCAGTGAACAGGGGGCTTACACTGAAGCTTTCTTT
CDR3 protein: CASSEQGAYTEAFF
clone size: .
D gene: TRBD1
J gene: TRBJ1-1
V gene: TRBV27

CDR3 DNA: TGTGCCAGCAGCCTCGTACTAGCGGTAGGCTACGAGCAGTACTTC
CDR3 protein: CASSLVLAVGYEQYF
clone size: .
D gene: TRBD2
J gene: TRBJ2-7
V gene: TRBV11-2

CDR3 DNA: TGTGCCACCGGGTACAGGGCGGGTCAGCCCCAGCATTTT
CDR3 protein: CATGYRAGQPQHF
clone size: .
D gene: .
J gene: TRBJ1-5
V gene: TRBV27

CDR3 DNA: TGCGCCAGCAGCTTGACAGGGGGAGGCACTGAAGCTTTCTTT
CDR3 protein: CASSLTGGGTEAFF
clone size: .
D gene: TRBD1
J gene: TRBJ1-1
V gene: TRBV5-1

CDR3 DNA: TGTGCCAGCAGTTTCCTAGGTGAGCAGTTCTTC
CDR3 protein: CASSFLGEQFF
clone size: .
D gene: .
J gene: TRBJ2-1
V gene: TRBV27

CDR3 DNA: TGTGCCAGCAGTACAGGACTAGCGGCGTTATACGAGCAGTACTTC
CDR3 protein: CASSTGLAALYEQYF
clone size: .
D gene: TRBD2
J gene: TRBJ2-7
V gene: TRBV2

CDR3 DNA: TGTGCCAGCAGCGTAGGTAGCGGGACTAGCCACCGTAATGAGCAGTTCTTC
CDR3 protein: CASSVGSGTSHRNEQFF
clone size: .
D gene: TRBD2
J gene: TRBJ2-1
V gene: TRBV9

CDR3 DNA: TGTGCCAGCAGCCAACAGACAGGGTCCCCCCTCGGTGAGCAGTTCTTC
CDR3 protein: CASSQQTGSPLGEQFF
clone size: .
D gene: TRBD1
J gene: TRBJ2-1
V gene: TRBV3-1/TRBV3-2

CDR3 DNA: TGTGCCAGCTCACCCCAGGCCGGGACTAGCGGGGAGGAGCAGTACTTC
CDR3 protein: CASSPQAGTSGEEQYF
clone size: .
D gene: TRBD2
J gene: TRBJ2-7
V gene: TRBV18

CDR3 DNA: TGCGCCAGCAGCTCCGGGATATTGAACACTGAAGCTTTCTTT
CDR3 protein: CASSSGILNTEAFF
clone size: .
D gene: .
J gene: TRBJ1-1
V gene: TRBV5-1

CDR3 DNA: TGTGCCAGCAGTTCCCACAGCTATGGCTACACCTTC
CDR3 protein: CASSSHSYGYTF
clone size: once
D gene: .
J gene: TRBJ1-2
V gene: TRBV28

CDR3 DNA: TGTGCCAGCAGTTTATCGACGGGGATCGCGGGGAACTATGGCTACACCTTC
CDR3 protein: CASSLSTGIAGNYGYTF
clone size: .
D gene: .
J gene: TRBJ1-2
V gene: TRBV27

CDR3 DNA: TGCGCCAGCAGCCAAGATCTCGCTAGCGGGAGCCACTACGAGCAGTACTTC
CDR3 protein: CASSQDLASGSHYEQYF
clone size: .
D gene: TRBD2
J gene: TRBJ2-7
V gene: TRBV4-1

CDR3 DNA: TGTGCCAGCAGTTACTGGGGAGGATCTAACTATGGCTACACCTTC
CDR3 protein: CASSYWGGSNYGYTF
clone size: .
D gene: .
J gene: TRBJ1-2
V gene: TRBV6-5

CDR3 DNA: TGTGCCAGCAGCAGGGGACTAGCGGAAACTAGGGGAGATACGCAGTATTTT
CDR3 protein: CASSRGLAETRGDTQYF
clone size: .
D gene: TRBD2
J gene: TRBJ2-3
V gene: TRBV7-8